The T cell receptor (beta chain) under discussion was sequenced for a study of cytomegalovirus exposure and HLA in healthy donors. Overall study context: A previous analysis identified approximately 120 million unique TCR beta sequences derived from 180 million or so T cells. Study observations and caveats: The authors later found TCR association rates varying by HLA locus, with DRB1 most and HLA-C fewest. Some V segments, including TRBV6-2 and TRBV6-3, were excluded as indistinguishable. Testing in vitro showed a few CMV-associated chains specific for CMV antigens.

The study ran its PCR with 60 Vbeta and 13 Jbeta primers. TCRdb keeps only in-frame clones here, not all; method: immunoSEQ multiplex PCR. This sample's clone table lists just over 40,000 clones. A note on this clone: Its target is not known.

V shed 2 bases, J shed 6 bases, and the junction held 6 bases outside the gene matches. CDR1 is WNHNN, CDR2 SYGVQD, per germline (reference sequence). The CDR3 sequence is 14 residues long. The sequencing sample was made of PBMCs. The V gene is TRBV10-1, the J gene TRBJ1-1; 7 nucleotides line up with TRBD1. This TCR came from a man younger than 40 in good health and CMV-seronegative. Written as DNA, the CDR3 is TGCGCCAGCAGTGAGGGGACAGTTAAAGCTGAAGCTTTCTTT. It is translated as CASSEGTVKAEAFF.